The subject of this entry is one T cell receptor (beta chain). As yet, its antigen is unknown. TCRB transcripts that were expressed got sequenced, as all of the isolated RNA had been reverse transcribed. TCRdb's copy holds only in-frame clones and misses some; the assay was immunoSEQ multiplex PCR. The sample yields 600,000 to 700,000 clones, around 12% seen once. J lost 2 bases, V lost 1 base, and 7 bases had no gene match. CDR1 SQVTM and CDR2 ANQGSEA come from the germline V gene. This CDR3 has 15 residues. These data come from a study of beta chain features in type 1 diabetes. In the study overall: Patients looked much like healthy donors when it came to age, gender and cell yields. Sorted cells, about 98,000,000 in number, were examined across all samples. The study's findings and limits: The study found moderately but significantly shorter TCRB CDR3s in all four CD4+ subsets of Type 1 diabetes patients.

Sequencing was carried out using naive CD4+ T cells from blood. The receptor's source is a man aged 30-40 years with type 1 diabetes. The rearrangement uses TRBV29-1 and TRBJ1-2; TRBD1 matches 7 bases. For the CDR3, the DNA is TGCAGCGTTGAAGGAGGGGGCGGGAAAAACTATGGCTACACCTTC. Translating gives CSVEGGGGKNYGYTF.